Listed below are T cell receptor beta chains from one sample, sequenced in a study of T cell responses to AZD1222 COVID-19 vaccine. Here immunoSEQ multiplex PCR was the method, and the copy in TCRdb shows in-frame clones only, minus some. The sample shows about 180,000 clones, roughly 94% of them seen only once. The sequenced sample was peripheral blood, obtained 28 days after the second AZD1222 dose. These TCRs come from an adult who received the AZD1222 COVID-19 vaccine. CDR3s leave out the opening cysteine and the closing phenylalanine or tryptophan. The D gene is left open where the match is weak. Clone size is given for some rows only: seen once, a few or many times, or a class if the clone is expanded.

clone size | J gene | V gene | D gene | CDR3 protein
- | TRBJ1-1 | TRBV12-3/TRBV12-4 | - | ASTRQLTEAF
- | TRBJ2-2 | TRBV4-3 | TRBD2 | ASSQAGGYTGELF
- | TRBJ1-6 | TRBV9 | - | ASSDGPNNSPLH
- | TRBJ2-5 | TRBV24-1 | - | ATSPSEDPGTQY
- | TRBJ2-1 | TRBV4-2 | - | ASSQDYGGAINEQF
few | TRBJ2-1 | TRBV5-1 | TRBD1 | ASRSGQGLYNEQF
- | TRBJ1-3 | TRBV19 | - | ASSPVWSSGNTIY
- | TRBJ1-5 | TRBV6-6 | TRBD1 | ASSRRGQVSNQPQH
once | TRBJ2-7 | TRBV5-4 | - | ASSTRVDRQY
- | TRBJ1-6 | TRBV7-2 | - | ASSLAGGNNSPLH
once | TRBJ2-7 | TRBV19 | - | ASSSPRGGEQY
- | TRBJ1-4 | TRBV1 | - | TSSRTEDTKTTNEKLF
- | TRBJ1-1 | TRBV4-1 | - | ASSQDPSNTEAF
- | TRBJ2-4 | TRBV29-1 | - | SVSPLSQNIQY
- | TRBJ2-2 | TRBV29-1 | - | SAPIGANTGELF
- | TRBJ2-1 | TRBV6-5 | - | ASTTGESIGNEQF
- | TRBJ1-2 | TRBV5-1 | - | ASSLSTSNYGYT
once | TRBJ1-2 | TRBV28 | - | ASSRQTYGYT
- | TRBJ2-1 | TRBV28 | TRBD1 | ASSLWTGDEQF
- | TRBJ1-6 | TRBV27 | - | ASSVRGLNSPLH
- | TRBJ2-2 | TRBV5-1 | - | ASSLDGAGELF
- | TRBJ2-3 | TRBV5-4 | - | ASSTAALLVGTDTQY
- | TRBJ1-5 | TRBV19 | - | ASSIDHWGLKPQH
- | TRBJ1-1 | TRBV11-2 | - | ASSLAVRDTEAF
once | TRBJ1-5 | TRBV19 | - | AQKGRCGKPQH
- | TRBJ1-1 | TRBV27 | - | ASFARNTEAF
- | TRBJ1-2 | TRBV6-1 | - | ASSEHGGRYGYT
once | TRBJ2-2 | TRBV29-1 | - | SVEKQGNTGELF